Each of the 17 T cell receptor beta chains below was sequenced from the same sample in a study of blood T cell repertoires in COVID-19 (dated by TCRdb to about 2020). The library came from the immunoSEQ multiplex PCR assay. As stored in TCRdb, this immuneACCESS dataset retains in-frame rearrangements with V and J assigned. A fraction of the clones does not appear; measured against another copy, unresolved V genes explain less than half of the discrepancy, and the remainder lacks a known reason. The sample table contains about 170,000 clones; only one count was recorded for about 83% of them. The ten largest clones capture approximately 4% of the sample. The sequencing sample was made of peripheral blood. The source of these receptors is a man between 18 and 35 years old with active or convalescent COVID-19.

V usage is TRBV6-5 and J usage is TRBJ2-5, with TRBD2 as a possible D gene (5 bases). Between the trimmed V and J ends, which lost 6 bases and 1 base, there was a span of 12 bases. The CDR3 has 14 amino acids. Germline V gives CDR1 MNHEY, CDR2 SVGAGI. The CDR3 loop reads CASREVGFQETQYF. CDR3 sequence (DNA): TGTGCCAGCAGGGAGGTCGGGTTCCAAGAGACCCAGTACTTC.

This chain joins TRBV6-5 and TRBJ2-2; the match to TRBD2 covers 7 bases. The CDR3 is made up of 13 amino acids. CDR1 and CDR2 from the germline V gene are MNHEY and SVGAGI. V was pared by 10 bases and J by 7 bases, with 9 bases of the junction left unmatched. For the CDR3, the DNA is TGTGCCACGAAGCGGGATCTCATCGGGGAGCTGTTTTTT. Residues: CATKRDLIGELFF.

This chain joins TRBV27 and TRBJ1-3; D is possibly TRBD1 (5 bases). CDR1 and CDR2 (germline): MNHEY, SMNVEV (reference sequence). The V and J ends lost 8 bases and 0 bases respectively, with 11 bases between them. CDR3 length equals 14 residues. The CDR3 sequence is CASGHLLSGNTIYF. For the CDR3, the DNA is TGTGCCAGCGGACACCTGCTCTCTGGAAACACCATATATTTT.

The chain couples TRBV27 to TRBJ1-5; 8 bases fit TRBD1. The CDR3 spans 13 residues. The germline V gene encodes CDR1 MNHEY and CDR2 SMNVEV (reference sequence). The V segment lost 6 bases and the J segment 4 bases; nucleotides outside the gene matches: 2. In DNA form, the CDR3 reads TGTGCCAGCAGCCAGGGGGCAAATCAGCCCCAGCATTTT. It codes for CASSQGANQPQHF.

This rearrangement joins TRBV9 to TRBJ2-3, with 7 bases lining up with TRBD1. The CDR3 sequence is 14 residues long. CDR1 SGDLS and CDR2 YYNGEE come from the germline V gene. V gave up 3 bases and J gave up 1 base; unmatched junction bases: 2. Here the CDR3 DNA reads TGTGCCAGCAGCGGGGACAGACGCACAGATACGCAGTATTTT. It specifies CASSGDRRTDTQYF.

There are a few counts of this clone. The chain has TRBV5-5 and TRBJ1-2, with D unclear. The CDR3 has 15 amino acids. The ends were cut back, 0 bases at V and 1 base at J, with 10 bases in the middle. Per the germline V gene, CDR1 is SGHKS and CDR2 is YYEKEE (reference sequence). CDR3 region: CASSLDPTLNYGYTF. The DNA of the CDR3 is TGTGCCAGCAGCTTGGACCCGACACTTAACTATGGCTACACCTTC.

V gene TRBV21-1 combines with J gene TRBJ1-2; the table's D call, TRBD1, was not checked against the DNA. TRBV21-1 is a known pseudogene. The CDR3 is 16 residues long. CDR3 residues: CASSKPRQSAGYGYTF. In DNA form, the CDR3 reads TGTGCCAGCAGCAAACCGCGACAGTCGGCAGGGTATGGCTACACCTTC.

This clone was counted between two and nine times. The rearrangement uses TRBV4-1 and TRBJ2-7, with D unclear. Between the trimmed V and J ends, which lost 0 bases and 4 bases, there was a span of 10 bases. This CDR3 contains 14 residues. Germline V gives CDR1 MGHRA, CDR2 YSYEKL. In DNA form, the CDR3 reads TGCGCCAGCAGCCAAGACGGGTTCAGTTACGAGCAGTACTTC. This translates into CASSQDGFSYEQYF.

This clone was counted between two and nine times. The V gene is TRBV11-2, the J gene TRBJ1-2, with D perhaps TRBD1 (5 bases). Trimming pared 2 bases from V and 6 bases from J, leaving 13 bases between. The CDR3 consists of 14 residues. In germline, CDR1 is SGHAT, CDR2 FQNNGV. The CDR3 spells CASSLYSSGNGYTF. DNA of the CDR3: TGTGCCAGCAGCTTATACTCGTCAGGGAATGGCTACACCTTC.

This chain joins TRBV10-1 and TRBJ2-7; 11 bases line up with TRBD2. Unmatched junction bases numbered 13, after V lost 8 bases and J lost 4 bases. This CDR3 is 16 amino acids long. Germline CDR1 is WNHNN and CDR2 is SYGVQD (reference sequence). DNA for the CDR3: TGCGCCAGCCCGGTAGTAGCGGGAGGGTTTAGGTACGAGCAGTACTTC. As protein: CASPVVAGGFRYEQYF.

This clone was seen just once. The chain recombines TRBV3-1 (or the pseudogene TRBV3-2) with TRBJ2-1, with D perhaps TRBD2 (7 bases). V shed 3 bases and J shed 9 bases, with 15 bases lying between them. Germline V lookup: CDR1 LGHDT, CDR2 YNNKEL (reference sequence). The CDR3 consists of 14 residues. The CDR3 nucleotides are TGTGCCAGCAGCCAGGGTGGGGGGGCTCCTGAGCAGTTCTTC. This sequence encodes CASSQGGGAPEQFF.

The J gene is TRBJ1-4, the V gene TRBV5-1; possible D gene TRBD1, 5 bases. V was cut by 4 bases and J by 6 bases, with 16 bases left in between. The CDR3 is 15 amino acids. Per the germline V gene, CDR1 is SGHRS and CDR2 is YFSETQ. CDR3 nucleotide sequence: TGCGCCAGCAGCATGTTCGGGTTAGGGGATGAAAAACTGTTTTTT. It translates to CASSMFGLGDEKLFF. Variable domain in full (rest from reference TRBV5-1 and TRBJ1-4): KAGVTQTPRYLIKTRGQQVTLSCSPISGHRSVSWYQQTPGQGLQFLFEYFSETQRNKGNFPGRFSGRQFSNSRSEMNVSTLELGDSALYLCASSMFGLGDEKLFFGSGTQLSVL.

This clone occurred a few times. CDR3 in amino acids: CASRVKVAGHTGELFF. The CDR3 nucleotides are TGCGCCAGCAGGGTCAAGGTGGCGGGACACACCGGGGAGCTGTTTTTT. This chain connects TRBV4-3 to TRBJ2-2, with D maybe TRBD2 (6 bases). This CDR3 has 16 residues. CDR1 is LGHNA, CDR2 YSLEER, per germline. Trimming pared 6 bases from V and 3 bases from J, leaving 17 bases between.

The chain combines TRBV28 with TRBJ2-7; a weak D match, TRBD1 (6 bases). Germline V gene data show CDR1 as MDHEN and CDR2 as SYDVKM. This CDR3 has 12 residues. Trimming left V 6 bases short and J 4 bases short, with 10 bases between. The DNA for the CDR3 is TGTGCCAGCAGCTCAAGGGGGTACGAGCAGTACGTC. This gives the protein CASSSRGYEQYV.

The V and J genes are TRBV7-8 and TRBJ1-2; the D is unclear. The V gene's germline CDR1 is SGHVS and CDR2 FQNEAQ. The V end was cut by 4 bases, the J end by 4 bases, with 10 bases between. This CDR3 has 13 amino acids. CDR3 region: CASSSGFRYGYTF. The CDR3 region has the DNA TGTGCCAGCAGCTCCGGGTTTCGCTATGGCTACACCTTC.

This chain uses TRBV7-8 with TRBJ2-3; 9 nucleotides line up with TRBD2. Germline CDR1 SGHVS, CDR2 FQNEAQ. The CDR3 loop spans 18 amino acids. V shed 1 base and J 4 bases; nucleotides not matched to a gene: 12. The DNA for the CDR3 is TGTGCCAGCAGCTTAGTTATTAGCGGGGGCTCCTATCCAGATACGCAGTATTTT. Its protein product is CASSLVISGGSYPDTQYF. Together with reference TRBV7-8 and TRBJ2-3, the CDR3 gives the full variable domain: GAGVSQSPRYKVAKRGQDVALRCDPISGHVSLFWYQQALGQGPEFLTYFQNEAQLDKSGLPSDRFFAERPEGSVSTLKIQRTQQEDSAVYLCASSLVISGGSYPDTQYFGPGTRLTVL.

The chain employs TRBV7-3 and TRBJ1-5; D is uncertain. The germline V gene encodes CDR1 SGHTA and CDR2 FQGTGA. Deletions cut 5 bases from V and 4 bases from J, with 9 bases between. This CDR3 is built from 13 residues. This CDR3 is CASSPRRNQPQHF. CDR3 nucleotides: TGTGCCAGCAGCCCTAGGAGGAATCAGCCCCAGCATTTT.